The subject of this entry is one T cell receptor beta chain. This entry is derived from a study of T cell repertoires and HLA-DP antigens. Some clones are missing from TCRdb's copy, which holds only in-frame ones; the method was immunoSEQ multiplex PCR. This sample has roughly 1,500 clones, with around three quarters found just once. CD4+ cells expanded for more than 12 days were restimulated 24 h with allogeneic-DPB1 HeLa cells. Cells were stimulated with HeLa cells transduced with HLA-DPA1/DPB1, HLA-DM, invariant chain and CD80. Sequenced input: CD137- CD4+ T cells from cultured PBMCs. The clonotype comes from a man aged 50 to 60 in good health and CMV-seronegative.

This CDR3 is CASSIRQGSDEQYF. CDR3 DNA sequence: TGTGCCAGCAGCATAAGACAGGGTTCTGACGAGCAGTACTTC. This rearrangement joins TRBV7-8 to TRBJ2-7, with 7 bases matching TRBD1. CDR1 is SGHVS and CDR2 is FQNEAQ in the germline V gene. The CDR3 runs to 14 residues. J lost 5 bases, V lost 5 bases, and 9 bases had no gene match.